The entry below gives a single T cell receptor beta chain sequence along with its context. At the DNA level, this CDR3 is encoded by other sequences in the same sample as well. Original methodology: Estimates of nucleated cell counts were drawn from the amplification of reference gene primers. TCRdb's table, derived via immunoSEQ multiplex PCR, lists solely in-frame clones and lacks some. That table is the source of V, J and clone size, and D and trimming were worked out from the DNA. This sample has about 410,000 clones, with roughly 90% found just once. The data originate from a study of blood T cell repertoires in COVID-19. The Seattle patients joined while their infection was active and were tracked longitudinally afterward. J lost 3 bases, V lost 6 bases, and 0 bases had no gene match. The CDR3 totals 11 residues. Germline V CDR1 and CDR2: SQVTM, ANQGSEA.

The chain joins TRBV29-1 to TRBJ1-2; 8 nucleotides agree with TRBD1. Sequencing was performed on peripheral blood. The clonotype was recovered from a woman aged 40 to 50 with COVID-19, enrolled during active disease. This CDR3 is CSVGQDYGYTF. DNA for the CDR3: TGCAGCGTGGGACAGGACTATGGCTACACCTTC.